Each of the 22 T cell receptor beta chains below was sequenced from the same sample in a study of identifying expanded T cells in peripheral blood (dated by TCRdb to between 2017 and 2020). Library preparation was by the immunoSEQ multiplex PCR assay. TCRdb holds this immuneACCESS table with in-frame rearrangements only. Some clones are missing; in checked studies, unresolved V genes explain under half, and the rest has no known cause. This sample has 75,000 to 90,000 clones in its table, and approximately 84% of those were observed once. The ten largest make up approximately 20% of the sample. Sequencing was performed on blood. The receptor set was obtained from a person between 18 and 75 years old in good health.

This chain joins TRBV5-8 and TRBJ1-5; a weak D match, TRBD1 (6 bases). The V and J ends lost 0 bases and 9 bases respectively, with 10 bases between them. This CDR3 has 13 residues. The V gene's germline CDR1 is SGHTS and CDR2 YDEGEE. The CDR3 coding sequence is TGTGCCAGCAGCTTGGTTGGGGGCCCGCCCCAGCATTTT. Its translation is CASSLVGGPPQHF.

This clone was counted a few times. V usage is TRBV19 and J usage is TRBJ1-3, with a tentative D call TRBD1 (6 bases). Trimming removed 7 bases from V and 0 bases from J, with 16 bases in between. Looked up from germline, CDR1 is LNHDA and CDR2 is SQIVND (reference sequence). The CDR3 extends over 16 amino acids. CDR3 amino acids: CASTGTTGLSGNTIYF. The CDR3 nucleotides are TGTGCCAGTACCGGAACTACAGGGCTCTCTGGAAACACCATATATTTT.

The chain uses TRBV7-9 and TRBJ2-5; 12 bases line up with TRBD2. Germline V lookup: CDR1 SEHNR, CDR2 FQNEAQ (reference sequence). Trimming cost V 11 bases and J 1 base; bases outside gene matches: 8. This CDR3 has 15 residues. CDR3 nucleotides: TGTGCCTGTTCACTAGCGGGGGGATTCCAAGAGACCCAGTACTTC. Residues: CACSLAGGFQETQYF.

There are a few counts of this clone. The V gene is TRBV5-6, the J gene TRBJ2-7, with 7 nucleotides matching TRBD2. The CDR3 consists of 14 residues. CDR1 is SGHDT, CDR2 YYEEEE, per germline. After removal of 0 bases from V and 2 bases from J, the junction contained 2 bases not matched to a gene. Written as DNA, the CDR3 is TGTGCCAGCAGCTTGGCAGGGACTACCTACGAGCAGTACTTC. Its protein is CASSLAGTTYEQYF.

This chain uses TRBV10-3 with TRBJ1-1; a possible D gene is TRBD1 (6 bases). Germline CDR1 ENHRY, CDR2 SYGVKD. The CDR3 is 16 amino acids. Trimming left V 6 bases short and J 1 base short, with 18 bases between. The CDR3 sequence is CAISPLGGGTNTEAFF. DNA of the CDR3: TGTGCCATCAGCCCTTTAGGGGGTGGGACGAACACTGAAGCTTTCTTT.

A remark on this clone: This sample also contains other DNA sequences that code for the same CDR3. The rearrangement uses TRBV10-3 and TRBJ2-7, with a weak D call TRBD2 (6 bases). The CDR3 has 12 residues. CDR1 is ENHRY, CDR2 SYGVKD, per germline. V was cut by 2 bases and J by 4 bases, with 6 bases left in between. The CDR3 protein is CAISEGGYEQYF. CDR3 bases: TGTGCCATCAGTGAGGGGGGGTACGAGCAGTACTTC.

V usage is TRBV6-1 and J usage is TRBJ2-1, with TRBD2 matching 8 bases. This CDR3 has 15 residues. CDR1 and CDR2 (germline): MNHNS, SASEGT. The J segment lost 7 bases and the V segment lost 7 bases, leaving 12 bases of the junction unmatched. The CDR3 DNA reads TGTGCCAGCACCAGAAGCGGGAGTCAGGGAAATGAGCAGTTCTTC. As protein: CASTRSGSQGNEQFF.

The V call is TRBV5-5, the J call TRBJ2-7; D may be TRBD2 (6 bases). Germline loops: CDR1 SGHKS, CDR2 YYEKEE (reference sequence). V was shortened by 5 bases and J by 3 bases, with 18 bases between the two germline ends. This CDR3 has 15 amino acids. The CDR3 loop reads CASSSSGGGGYEQYF. DNA for the CDR3: TGTGCCAGCAGTAGCTCCGGGGGTGGCGGCTACGAGCAGTACTTC.

The CDR3 loop reads CASSRWGGMNTGELFF. DNA of the CDR3: TGTGCCAGCAGCCGCTGGGGCGGGATGAACACCGGGGAGCTGTTTTTT. V usage is TRBV7-3 and J usage is TRBJ2-2; weak D call: TRBD2 (6 bases). The CDR3 extends over 16 amino acids. V dropped 5 bases and J dropped 1 base, with 14 bases sitting between them. Germline V gene data show CDR1 as SGHTA and CDR2 as FQGTGA.

J is TRBJ1-4 and V is TRBV11-2, with 9 bases identical to TRBD1. The V and J ends lost 5 bases and 6 bases, in that order; junction bases with no gene match: 16. The germline V gene has CDR1 SGHAT and CDR2 FQNNGV. The CDR3 runs 18 residues. The CDR3 protein is CASSQNRDRVSSYEKLFF. For the CDR3, the DNA is TGTGCCAGCAGCCAAAACCGGGACAGGGTTAGTTCGTATGAAAAACTGTTTTTT.

This clone was observed a single time. The V and J genes are TRBV18 and TRBJ1-1; weak D call: TRBD1 (5 bases). The CDR3 is 15 amino acids. With 2 bases removed from V and 5 bases from J, the gap between germline ends came to 15 bases. The germline V gene encodes CDR1 KGHSH and CDR2 LQKENI. CDR3 protein: CASSPRGGGETEAFF. The DNA for the CDR3 is TGTGCCAGCTCACCAAGGGGCGGAGGGGAGACTGAAGCTTTCTTT.

J is TRBJ2-4 and V is TRBV5-6, with D hard to call. V lost 4 bases to trimming and J lost 0 bases, with 5 bases between them. The CDR3 totals 13 residues. The germline V gene encodes CDR1 SGHDT and CDR2 YYEEEE. This CDR3 reads CASSGLAKNIQYF. DNA of the CDR3: TGTGCCAGCAGCGGTTTAGCCAAAAACATTCAGTACTTC.

This clone was recorded only once. The DNA for the CDR3 is TGTGCCAGCAGCTTAGCCCAGAACACTGAAGCTTTCTTT. This translates into CASSLAQNTEAFF. The V gene is TRBV7-8, the J gene TRBJ1-1; D is unresolved. Trimming cost V 0 bases and J 1 base, with 3 bases left between them. The CDR3 contains 13 residues. The germline CDR1 and CDR2 sequences are SGHVS and FQNEAQ.

V and J are TRBV5-6 and TRBJ2-5, with 13 bases that match TRBD2. The CDR3 runs to 16 residues. Germline values: CDR1 SGHDT, CDR2 YYEEEE. After removal of 4 bases from V and 5 bases from J, the junction contained 8 bases not matched to a gene. The chain's CDR3 is CASSPGTSGILETQYF. As DNA, the CDR3 is TGTGCCAGCAGCCCTGGGACTAGCGGGATACTGGAGACCCAGTACTTC.

The chain links TRBV11-1 to TRBJ2-5, with 11 bases that match TRBD2. The CDR3 is 17 amino acids. Germline loops: CDR1 SGHAT, CDR2 FQDESV (reference sequence). V was clipped by 2 bases and J by 0 bases; unmatched bases: 5. The CDR3 here is CASSLLRGLADQETQYF. The CDR3 nucleotides are TGTGCCAGCAGCTTATTAAGGGGACTAGCGGACCAAGAGACCCAGTACTTC.

The chain recombines TRBV29-1 with TRBJ2-3, with a weak D call TRBD2 (6 bases). CDR1 is SQVTM, CDR2 ANQGSEA, per germline. The CDR3 length is 15 residues. V lost 5 bases and J 0 bases, leaving 15 bases between the germline ends. DNA for the CDR3: TGCAGCGTTTCGAAACCCCGGGGGAGCACAGATACGCAGTATTTT. This encodes CSVSKPRGSTDTQYF.

The rearrangement links TRBV7-2 to TRBJ2-4; D gene uncertain. CDR3 length equals 13 residues. CDR1 and CDR2 (germline): SGHTA, FQGNSA. V dropped 2 bases and J dropped 5 bases, with 7 bases sitting between them. As DNA, the CDR3 is TGTGCCAGCAGCTTATCACTACAAAACATTCAGTACTTC. Residues: CASSLSLQNIQYF.

The rearrangement uses TRBV4-3 and TRBJ2-1; TRBD1 is a possible D gene (5 bases). Germline V CDR1 and CDR2: LGHNA, YSLEER. The CDR3 runs to 15 residues. The V end lost 1 base, the J end lost 7 bases, and 14 bases lay between the germline ends. In nucleotides, the CDR3 is TGCGCCAGCAGCCAAGGGAATCAGGGATCAAATGAGCAGTTCTTC. Its translation is CASSQGNQGSNEQFF.

This clone was counted between two and nine times. The rearrangement joins TRBV28 to TRBJ1-1, with D possibly matching TRBD1 (6 bases). V gave up 8 bases and J gave up 6 bases, with 13 bases separating them. Germline V gene data show CDR1 as MDHEN and CDR2 as SYDVKM. This CDR3 has 12 amino acids. The chain's CDR3 is CASLGGAPEAFF. DNA for the CDR3: TGTGCCAGCCTAGGGGGGGCCCCTGAAGCTTTCTTT.

The chain links TRBV19 to TRBJ1-4; 8 bases map to TRBD1. This CDR3 comprises 16 residues. J gave up 2 bases and V 3 bases, and 5 bases lay outside the gene matches. Germline CDR1 is LNHDA and CDR2 is SQIVND (reference sequence). DNA for the CDR3: TGTGCCAGTAGTATTCAACAGGGGGGGACTAATGAAAAACTGTTTTTT. Translated, it gives CASSIQQGGTNEKLFF.

The rearrangement uses TRBV28 and TRBJ2-1, with 9 bases lining up with TRBD2. The junction had 6 bases not matched to a gene; V was cut back by 6 bases and J by 3 bases. Germline CDR1 MDHEN, CDR2 SYDVKM. The CDR3 totals 15 residues. For the CDR3, the DNA is TGTGCCAGCAGCTCAGCGGGAGGCTACTACAATGAGCAGTTCTTC. It yields the protein CASSSAGGYYNEQFF. The full variable domain, completed using reference TRBV28 and TRBJ2-1, is DVKVTQSSRYLVKRTGEKVFLECVQDMDHENMFWYRQDPGLGLRLIYFSYDVKMKEKGDIPEGYSVSREKKERFSLILESASTNQTSMYLCASSSAGGYYNEQFFGPGTRLTVL.

The V call is TRBV6-6, the J call TRBJ2-1; tentative D call: TRBD2 (6 bases). The germline V and J ends were trimmed by 4 bases and 0 bases, with 13 bases remaining between them. The CDR3 totals 16 residues. CDR1 and CDR2 (germline): MNHNY, SVGAGI (reference sequence). The CDR3 coding sequence is TGTGCCAGCAGTTGGCGGGGTATTCCCTCCTACAATGAGCAGTTCTTC. Encoded protein: CASSWRGIPSYNEQFF.